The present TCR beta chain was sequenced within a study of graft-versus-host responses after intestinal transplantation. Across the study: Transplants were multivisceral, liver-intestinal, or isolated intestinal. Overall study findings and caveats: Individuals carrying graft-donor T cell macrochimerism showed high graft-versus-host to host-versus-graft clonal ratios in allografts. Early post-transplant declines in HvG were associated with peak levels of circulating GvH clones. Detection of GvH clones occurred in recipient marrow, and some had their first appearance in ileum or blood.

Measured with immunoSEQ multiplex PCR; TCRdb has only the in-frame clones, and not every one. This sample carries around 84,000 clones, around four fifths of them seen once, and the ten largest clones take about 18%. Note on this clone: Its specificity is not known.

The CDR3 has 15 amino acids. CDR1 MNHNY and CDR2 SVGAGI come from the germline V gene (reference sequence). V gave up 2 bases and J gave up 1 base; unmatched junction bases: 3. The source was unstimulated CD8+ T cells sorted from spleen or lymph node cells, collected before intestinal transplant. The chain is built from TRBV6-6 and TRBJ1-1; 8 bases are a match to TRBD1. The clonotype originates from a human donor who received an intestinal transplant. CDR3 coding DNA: TGTGCCAGCAGTTACGGGACAGGAAAGAACACTGAAGCTTTCTTT. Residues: CASSYGTGKNTEAFF.